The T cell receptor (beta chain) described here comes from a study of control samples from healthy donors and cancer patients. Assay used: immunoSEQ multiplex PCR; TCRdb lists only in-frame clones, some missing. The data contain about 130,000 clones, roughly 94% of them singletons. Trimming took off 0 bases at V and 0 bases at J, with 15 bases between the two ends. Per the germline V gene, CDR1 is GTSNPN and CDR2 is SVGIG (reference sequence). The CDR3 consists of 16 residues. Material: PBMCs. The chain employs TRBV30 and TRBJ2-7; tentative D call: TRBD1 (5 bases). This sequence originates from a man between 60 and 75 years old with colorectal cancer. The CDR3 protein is CAWSVGHSSRSYEQYF. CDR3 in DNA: TGTGCCTGGAGTGTTGGACACTCTAGTCGCTCCTACGAGCAGTACTTC.